A selection of T cell receptor beta chains follows, all from one sample in a study of CD8 T cells in Susac syndrome. A single record per CDR3 protein comes from TCRdb applying MiXCR to the immunoSEQ multiplex PCR reads. The profile covers 160,000 or so distinct CDR3 sequences, with 90% to 95% appearing a single time and 0.12% taken by the ten largest. Sequencing input: CD4+ T cells from PBMCs. All receptors come from a human donor with Susac syndrome. Each CDR3 is given with its conserved first and last residue. The D gene is left open where the match is weak.

D gene	V gene	J gene	CDR3 protein	CDR3 DNA
.	TRBV7-9	TRBJ2-1	CASSFVTFSYNEQFF	TGTGCCAGCAGCTTTGTTACGTTTTCCTACAATGAGCAGTTCTTC
.	TRBV28	TRBJ2-3	CASTRRGTQYF	TGTGCCAGCACCCGGAGAGGTACGCAGTATTTT
.	TRBV5-4	TRBJ2-5	CASSLDMETQYF	TGTGCCAGCAGCTTGGACATGGAGACCCAGTACTTC
.	TRBV25-1	TRBJ2-7	CASSVRLGEQYF	TGTGCCAGCAGTGTTCGTTTGGGAGAGCAGTACTTC
.	TRBV5-1	TRBJ2-1	CASSLANGGSAQFF	TGCGCCAGCAGCTTGGCCAACGGGGGCTCCGCGCAGTTCTTC
.	TRBV4-3	TRBJ2-3	CASSQSLDDYSDTQYF	TGCGCCAGCAGCCAATCGCTGGATGACTATTCAGATACGCAGTATTTT
TRBD1	TRBV12-3/TRBV12-4	TRBJ1-5	CASSSRTGKGNQPQHF	TGTGCCAGCAGCTCAAGGACAGGGAAGGGGAATCAGCCCCAGCATTTT
.	TRBV20-1	TRBJ2-5	CSARDPIGGTETQYF	TGCAGTGCTAGAGACCCCATTGGGGGTACAGAGACCCAGTACTTC
.	TRBV7-2	TRBJ2-3	CASSRSGRSTDTQYF	TGTGCCAGCAGCCGAAGCGGAAGGTCCACAGATACGCAGTATTTT
.	TRBV18	TRBJ2-3	CASSPDIQGTDTQYF	TGTGCCAGCTCACCGGACATTCAGGGCACAGATACGCAGTATTTT
.	TRBV5-6	TRBJ2-2	CASSPGPRTGELFF	TGTGCCAGCAGCCCCGGCCCCAGGACCGGGGAGCTGTTTTTT
.	TRBV27	TRBJ1-3	CASSSLPRGTGNTIYF	TGTGCCAGCAGTTCACTCCCGAGAGGAACTGGAAACACCATATATTTT
.	TRBV20-1	TRBJ1-5	CSASRAAYSNQPQHF	TGCAGTGCTAGTAGGGCGGCATATAGCAATCAGCCCCAGCATTTT
TRBD2	TRBV5-5	TRBJ2-3	CASSLAPTSRTDTQYF	TGTGCCAGCAGCTTGGCCCCGACTAGCAGGACAGATACGCAGTATTTT
.	TRBV3-1	TRBJ1-4	CASSQGTPTNEKLFF	TGTGCCAGCAGCCAAGGGACGCCAACTAATGAAAAACTGTTTTTT
TRBD2	TRBV5-1	TRBJ2-1	CASSPIAGKNNEQFF	TGCGCCAGCAGCCCAATAGCGGGGAAGAACAATGAGCAGTTCTTC
.	TRBV5-4	TRBJ1-2	CASSSPSTAHGYTF	TGTGCCAGCAGCTCACCTTCGACAGCCCATGGCTACACCTTC
TRBD2	TRBV27	TRBJ2-3	CASNRPGLAGTDTQYF	TGTGCCAGCAACCGGCCGGGACTAGCGGGGACAGATACGCAGTATTTT
.	TRBV6-2/TRBV6-3	TRBJ2-1	CAARDYNEQFF	TGTGCCGCACGGGATTACAATGAGCAGTTCTTC
.	TRBV20-1	TRBJ2-6	CSARIDGANVLTF	TGCAGTGCCAGAATCGATGGGGCCAACGTCCTGACTTTC
TRBD2	TRBV20-1	TRBJ2-1	CSASGTSGKYNEQFF	TGCAGTGCTAGTGGGACTAGCGGGAAGTACAATGAGCAGTTCTTC
TRBD1	TRBV29-1	TRBJ1-6	CSVEEGGGSPLHF	TGCAGCGTTGAAGAAGGGGGCGGATCACCCCTCCACTTT
.	TRBV30	TRBJ2-7	CAWTGNSYEQYF	TGTGCCTGGACAGGGAATTCCTACGAGCAGTACTTC
.	TRBV3-1	TRBJ1-1	CASSQGSEAFF	TGTGCCAGCAGCCAGGGATCTGAAGCTTTCTTT
.	TRBV18	TRBJ2-7	CASSPPPGTYEQYF	TGTGCCAGCTCACCACCGCCAGGTACCTACGAGCAGTACTTC
.	TRBV25-1	TRBJ2-6	CASPGGGANVLTF	TGTGCCAGCCCCGGGGGTGGGGCCAACGTCCTGACTTTC
.	TRBV7-8	TRBJ1-6	CASSLGGGGPARSPLHF	TGTGCCAGCAGCTTAGGGGGCGGGGGGCCAGCACGCTCACCCCTCCACTTT
TRBD2	TRBV20-1	TRBJ2-7	CSSGTSGYEQYF	TGCAGTTCCGGGACTAGCGGCTACGAGCAGTACTTC
TRBD1	TRBV2	TRBJ2-2	CAVGQGVSGGELFF	TGTGCCGTCGGACAGGGGGTGTCGGGCGGGGAGCTGTTTTTT
.	TRBV6-5	TRBJ2-7	CASSSTDTNEQYF	TGTGCCAGCAGTTCTACTGATACCAACGAGCAGTACTTC
.	TRBV6-5	TRBJ2-3	CASRDGGASTDTQYF	TGTGCCAGTAGGGACGGGGGCGCGAGCACAGATACGCAGTATTTT
.	TRBV20-1	TRBJ2-2	CSARSGAAGELFF	TGCAGTGCTAGATCCGGGGCGGCCGGGGAGCTGTTTTTT
.	TRBV5-4	TRBJ2-3	CASSSRTSFSTDTQYF	TGTGCCAGCAGCTCCAGGACAAGTTTTAGCACAGATACGCAGTATTTT
.	TRBV10-3	TRBJ2-5	CATRQRQDQETQYF	TGTGCCACCCGCCAACGACAGGACCAAGAGACCCAGTACTTC
.	TRBV20-1	TRBJ1-2	CSASYWQGRGGYTF	TGCAGTGCTAGTTATTGGCAGGGCCGAGGCGGCTACACCTTC
.	TRBV29-1	TRBJ2-1	CSGRWSYNEQFF	TGCAGCGGGCGCTGGTCCTACAATGAGCAGTTCTTC